This entry features one T cell receptor (beta chain) sequence. Assay used: immunoSEQ multiplex PCR; TCRdb lists only in-frame clones, some missing. The sample carries some 2.1 million clones, around 93% recorded once. Naive CD8 cells, CD45RO-negative and positively selected for CCR7, excluded terminally differentiated effector memory CD45RA+ cells. The data originate from a study of shared clonotypes between healthy human individuals. With V trimmed by 6 bases and J by 8 bases, 16 bases remained unmatched. The germline CDR1 and CDR2 sequences are SQVTM and ANQGSEA. The CDR3 totals 15 residues. The source material was naive CD8+ T cells from PBMCs. The source of this sequence is a man between 18 and 29 years old in good health. Some clones in this sample may be carry-over from other donors' samples. V and J are TRBV29-1 and TRBJ2-1; 7 nucleotides match TRBD1. The CDR3 region has the DNA TGCAGCGTCGCCTCCACCGGGACAGCTTACGATGAGCAGTTCTTC. It specifies CSVASTGTAYDEQFF.